The 31 T cell receptor beta chains below come from one sample, sequenced in a study of monozygotic twins with cystic fibrosis. Sequenced by immunoSEQ multiplex PCR; TCRdb stores in-frame clones only, minus some. Among some 30,000 clones, more than 90% were seen once, and the ten largest hold roughly 1%. The specimen sequenced was blood. The receptors stem from a girl aged 2 to 10 with cystic fibrosis.

The chain uses TRBV5-8 and TRBJ1-2, with D unclear. CDR3 size: 10 residues. From germline, CDR1 is SGHTS and CDR2 YDEGEE. The V end lost 2 bases, the J end lost 6 bases, and 2 bases lay between the germline ends. DNA for the CDR3: TGTGCCAGCAGCTTACATGGCTACACCTTC. This gives the protein CASSLHGYTF.

The V call is TRBV7-9, the J call TRBJ2-2; TRBD2 aligns across 10 bases. CDR3 size: 17 residues. The V gene end was trimmed by 2 bases and the J gene end by 7 bases; junction bases not matched to a gene: 10. From germline, CDR1 is SEHNR and CDR2 FQNEAQ (reference sequence). The CDR3 loop reads CASSLSLAGEERGELFF. DNA for the CDR3: TGTGCCAGCAGCTTATCCCTAGCGGGAGAGGAGCGCGGGGAGCTGTTTTTT.

The V gene is TRBV28, the J gene TRBJ2-1; unclear D gene. V lost 4 bases to trimming and J lost 10 bases, with 17 bases between them. CDR1 and CDR2 from the germline V gene are MDHEN and SYDVKM. The CDR3 is 14 residues long. Here the CDR3 DNA reads TGTGCCAGCAGTTCCCCCGACCCGCCACAAGAGCAGTTCTTC. It specifies CASSSPDPPQEQFF.

The V and J genes are TRBV4-3 and TRBJ1-2; D unclear. In germline, CDR1 is LGHNA, CDR2 YSLEER. CDR3 length equals 15 residues. V lost 1 base, J lost 3 bases, and 12 bases lay in between. The CDR3 region is CASSQVHGSDYGYTF. In nucleotides, the CDR3 is TGCGCCAGCAGCCAAGTCCACGGATCTGACTATGGCTACACCTTC.

J is TRBJ2-2 and V is TRBV6-6; D assignment may be TRBD1 or TRBD2 (5 bases each). Germline values: CDR1 MNHNY, CDR2 SVGAGI (reference sequence). This CDR3 contains 16 residues. V lost 7 bases, J lost 1 base, and 16 bases lay in between. Here the CDR3 reads CASTLMGVKNTGELFF. The CDR3 DNA is TGTGCCAGCACCCTAATGGGGGTGAAGAACACCGGGGAGCTGTTTTTT.

The rearrangement links TRBV18 to TRBJ2-1; D is possibly TRBD1 (5 bases). The CDR3 is 15 residues long. Germline assignment: CDR1 KGHSH and CDR2 LQKENI. V was cut by 1 base and J by 2 bases, with 9 bases left in between. The DNA of the CDR3 is TGTGCCAGCTCACCACAGGGGATACCCTACAATGAGCAGTTCTTC. Translating gives CASSPQGIPYNEQFF.

The V and J genes are TRBV5-1 and TRBJ1-6, with D unclear. The CDR3 is 13 residues long. With 0 bases removed from V and 7 bases from J, the gap between germline ends came to 5 bases. Germline V gives CDR1 SGHRS, CDR2 YFSETQ. This CDR3 reads CASSLEANSPLHF. The CDR3 DNA sequence: TGCGCCAGCAGCTTGGAAGCGAATTCACCCCTCCACTTT.

The chain has TRBV4-1 and TRBJ2-7; 9 positions match TRBD2. The CDR3 loop spans 15 amino acids. Germline lookup yields CDR1 MGHRA and CDR2 YSYEKL. Trimming at V came to 1 base and at J to 6 bases, leaving 7 bases not matched to a gene. The CDR3 sequence: CASSQVAGARSEQYF. CDR3 bases: TGCGCCAGCAGCCAAGTAGCGGGAGCAAGGAGCGAGCAGTACTTC.

J is TRBJ2-1 and V is TRBV20-1; D is perhaps TRBD2 (5 bases). With 6 bases removed from V and 4 bases from J, the gap between germline ends came to 7 bases. Germline values: CDR1 DFQATT, CDR2 SNEGSKA (reference sequence). The length of the CDR3 is 11 residues. CDR3 coding DNA: TGCAGTGCCCGGGGTTACAATGAGCAGTTCTTC. This sequence encodes CSARGYNEQFF.

V gene TRBV2 combines with J gene TRBJ1-4; D may be TRBD1 (6 bases). Germline V gives CDR1 SNHLY, CDR2 FYNNEI. The V and J ends lost 6 bases and 8 bases respectively, with 16 bases between them. This CDR3 region has 14 residues. The CDR3 spells CASRGNRVEEKLFF. CDR3 in DNA: TGTGCCAGCAGGGGGAACAGGGTTGAAGAAAAACTGTTTTTT.

The rearrangement links TRBV11-2 to TRBJ2-3, with 7 bases aligning to TRBD1. The CDR3 is 16 residues long. With V trimmed by 5 bases and J by 0 bases, 8 bases remained unmatched. CDR1 SGHAT and CDR2 FQNNGV come from the germline V gene. The CDR3 is CASSPDRTGSTDTQYF. CDR3 sequence (DNA): TGTGCCAGCAGCCCGGACAGGACGGGGAGCACAGATACGCAGTATTTT.

The chain recombines TRBV4-1 with TRBJ2-3; 11 nucleotides line up with TRBD2. V was clipped by 0 bases and J by 8 bases; unmatched bases: 16. Per the germline V gene, CDR1 is MGHRA and CDR2 is YSYEKL. The CDR3 has 19 residues. The CDR3 sequence is CASSQEGPQRLAGPRTQYF. As DNA, the CDR3 is TGCGCCAGCAGCCAAGAGGGCCCTCAAAGACTAGCGGGACCCCGTACGCAGTATTTT.

This sequence joins TRBV7-6 and TRBJ1-2, with D hard to call. The V gene lost 3 bases and the J gene lost 6 bases, with 5 bases spanning the gap. CDR1 and CDR2 from the germline V gene are SGHVS and FNYEAQ. The CDR3 totals 11 residues. The CDR3 nucleotides are TGTGCCAGCAGCTTCTCTAATGGCTACACCTTC. This encodes CASSFSNGYTF.

In DNA, the CDR3 is TGTGCCAGCAACACAGGGGAGGGTTCACCCCTCCACTTT. Its translation is CASNTGEGSPLHF. The V and J genes are TRBV6-5 and TRBJ1-6; 7 nucleotides line up with TRBD1. This CDR3 spans 13 amino acids. The germline V gene has CDR1 MNHEY and CDR2 SVGAGI. V was pared by 7 bases and J by 9 bases, with 6 bases of the junction left unmatched.

The rearrangement uses TRBV19 and TRBJ1-5, with 8 bases fitting TRBD1. The V gene end was trimmed by 5 bases and the J gene end by 6 bases; junction bases not matched to a gene: 3. This CDR3 spans 13 amino acids. Germline CDR1 reads LNHDA; CDR2 reads SQIVND (reference sequence). The CDR3 nucleotides are TGTGCCAGTAGTCAGGGGGCCGCTCAGCCCCAGCATTTT. It encodes CASSQGAAQPQHF.

This clone was seen more than once but under ten times. The chain couples TRBV19 to TRBJ2-7; unclear D gene. The germline V gene has CDR1 LNHDA and CDR2 SQIVND (reference sequence). The CDR3 contains 13 residues. Trimming stripped 0 bases from V and 3 bases from J, with 6 bases between. The CDR3 loop reads CASSIERDYEQYF. The CDR3 region has the DNA TGTGCCAGTAGTATAGAAAGGGACTACGAGCAGTACTTC.

V usage is TRBV6-1 and J usage is TRBJ1-2; D uncertain. This CDR3 is 17 amino acids long. The germline gives CDR1 MNHNS, CDR2 SASEGT. V was cut by 2 bases and J by 1 base, with 17 bases left in between. The CDR3 nucleotides read TGTGCCAGCAGTGAACGCGGAGGAGCGGATGATAACTATGGCTACACCTTC. This translates into CASSERGGADDNYGYTF.

The chain links TRBV19 to TRBJ2-7; 8 positions match TRBD2. CDR3 size: 15 residues. The V and J ends lost 5 bases and 5 bases, in that order; junction bases with no gene match: 11. The V gene's germline CDR1 is LNHDA and CDR2 SQIVND (reference sequence). In DNA, the CDR3 is TGTGCCAGTAGTCCCGGGAGGGAGGGCCCGCACGAGCAGTACTTC. Protein: CASSPGREGPHEQYF.

The chain combines TRBV4-2 with TRBJ2-2, with D possibly being TRBD1 (6 bases). This CDR3 is built from 14 residues. The germline V gene encodes CDR1 LGHNA and CDR2 YNFKEQ. V was cut by 4 bases and J by 4 bases, with 10 bases left in between. CDR3 coding DNA: TGTGCCAGCAGCCCGGACAGCCTCACCGGGGAGCTGTTTTTT. It yields the protein CASSPDSLTGELFF.

The rearrangement uses TRBV5-5 and TRBJ1-2; no firm D call. CDR1 and CDR2 from the germline V gene are SGHKS and YYEKEE (reference sequence). The CDR3 has 14 amino acids. The V and J ends lost 0 bases and 8 bases respectively, with 14 bases between them. The CDR3 coding sequence is TGTGCCAGCAGCTTGGAGCAGGACCTTTCGGGCTACACCTTC. Translating it yields CASSLEQDLSGYTF.

This sequence joins TRBV27 and TRBJ1-5, with TRBD1 matching 10 bases. The CDR3 totals 16 residues. The germline V gene has CDR1 MNHEY and CDR2 SMNVEV (reference sequence). With 5 bases clipped from V and 5 bases from J, the junction kept 9 bases outside the gene matches. In DNA form, the CDR3 reads TGTGCCAGCAGTGCCCTCTGGGACAGGGGTTATCAGCCCCAGCATTTT. This codes for CASSALWDRGYQPQHF.

This clone came up once. This sequence joins TRBV27 and TRBJ1-1, with D perhaps TRBD1 (6 bases). Germline V gene lookup returns CDR1 MNHEY and CDR2 SMNVEV (reference sequence). V gave up 3 bases and J gave up 3 bases, with 11 bases separating them. The CDR3 runs to 14 residues. CDR3 coding DNA: TGTGCCAGCAGTTTCAGGGGCGCCGACACTGAAGCTTTCTTT. It codes for CASSFRGADTEAFF.

This clone has only one observation. The chain combines TRBV7-6 with TRBJ2-7; TRBD1 might be the D (6 bases). Germline-derived CDR1 and CDR2 are SGHVS and FNYEAQ. This CDR3 has 14 residues. V shed 1 base and J shed 3 bases, with 10 bases lying between them. CDR3 DNA sequence: TGTGCCAGCAGCTTAGGGGGGCTGGGCTACGAGCAGTACTTC. It specifies CASSLGGLGYEQYF.

Note on this clone: The DNA is omitted, as the CDR3 cannot be located on it reliably, and the CDR3 follows TCRdb's listing. The chain uses TRBV5-4 and TRBJ2-2; TRBD2 was called by the table and not checked on the DNA. Termini included, the CDR3 measures 14 amino acids. Germline loops: CDR1 SGHNT, CDR2 YYREEE (reference sequence). CDR3: CASTSGLSTGELFF.

The CDR3 is CASSHPPGDYTDTQYF. For the CDR3, the DNA is TGCGCCAGCAGCCATCCCCCCGGGGACTACACAGATACGCAGTATTTT. The chain employs TRBV4-1 and TRBJ2-3, with 7 positions matching TRBD2. Germline V gene lookup returns CDR1 MGHRA and CDR2 YSYEKL. Trimming removed 3 bases from V and 2 bases from J; junction bases left unmatched: 8. CDR3 length: 16 amino acids.

The chain links TRBV19 to TRBJ2-5; D call uncertain. This CDR3 region has 13 residues. V lost 3 bases and J 2 bases, leaving 7 bases between the germline ends. Germline V gives CDR1 LNHDA, CDR2 SQIVND (reference sequence). CDR3 coding DNA: TGTGCCAGTAGTATGACACCACAAGAGACCCAGTACTTC. This codes for CASSMTPQETQYF. The full variable domain, its missing parts supplied by reference TRBV19 and TRBJ2-5, is DGGITQSPKYLFRKEGQNVTLSCEQNLNHDAMYWYRQDPGQGLRLIYYSQIVNDFQKGDIAEGYSVSREKKESFPLTVTSAQKNPTAFYLCASSMTPQETQYFGPGTRLLVL.

CDR3 sequence reads: CASSLGGAGGPGGELFF. In nucleotides, the CDR3 is TGTGCCAGCAGCTTAGGCGGAGCGGGAGGGCCCGGCGGGGAGCTGTTTTTT. V and J are TRBV7-9 and TRBJ2-2; TRBD2 matches at 10 bases. Unmatched junction bases numbered 9, after V lost 1 base and J lost 7 bases. The CDR3 has 17 amino acids. Germline assignment: CDR1 SEHNR and CDR2 FQNEAQ (reference sequence). Using reference TRBV7-9 and TRBJ2-2 for the parts outside the CDR3, the full variable domain is DTGVSQNPRHKITKRGQNVTFRCDPISEHNRLYWYRQTLGQGPEFLTYFQNEAQLEKSRLLSDRFSAERPKGSFSTLEIQRTEQGDSAMYLCASSLGGAGGPGGELFFGEGSRLTVL.

The chain is built from TRBV14 and TRBJ2-7; no reliable D call. V was clipped by 1 base and J by 0 bases, with 10 bases between them. The germline V gene encodes CDR1 SGHDN and CDR2 FVKESK. The CDR3 totals 15 residues. The CDR3 coding sequence is TGTGCCAGCAGCCAAGGTTACTCCAGCTCCTACGAGCAGTACTTC. It encodes CASSQGYSSSYEQYF.

The chain uses TRBV5-1 and TRBJ1-2; D gene unclear. V was clipped by 0 bases and J by 1 base, with 7 bases between them. The CDR3 length is 14 residues. Germline CDR1 is SGHRS and CDR2 is YFSETQ. The CDR3 loop is CASSLEPFNYGYTF. The DNA of the CDR3 is TGCGCCAGCAGCTTGGAACCCTTTAACTATGGCTACACCTTC. Supplemented by reference TRBV5-1 and TRBJ1-2, the full variable domain reads KAGVTQTPRYLIKTRGQQVTLSCSPISGHRSVSWYQQTPGQGLQFLFEYFSETQRNKGNFPGRFSGRQFSNSRSEMNVSTLELGDSALYLCASSLEPFNYGYTFGSGTRLTVV.

This rearrangement joins TRBV5-1 to TRBJ1-5; 9 bases are a match to TRBD1. Germline loops: CDR1 SGHRS, CDR2 YFSETQ. The CDR3 runs 15 residues. Unmatched junction bases numbered 2, after V lost 3 bases and J lost 1 base. CDR3 coding DNA: TGCGCCAGCAGCTCGGACAGGGGAAGCAATCAGCCCCAGCATTTT. Translation: CASSSDRGSNQPQHF.

CDR3 protein: CASSVKGSRVTKDYGYTF. CDR3 DNA: TGTGCCAGCAGTGTAAAAGGCTCGCGGGTAACTAAGGACTATGGCTACACCTTC. This sequence joins TRBV2 and TRBJ1-2; D gene unclear. The CDR3 consists of 18 residues. Trimming removed 4 bases at V and 3 bases at J, with 24 bases between. Germline loops: CDR1 SNHLY, CDR2 FYNNEI. The full variable domain, with the rest looked up from reference TRBV2 and TRBJ1-2, is EPEVTQTPSHQVTQMGQEVILRCVPISNHLYFYWYRQILGQKVEFLVSFYNNEISEKSEIFDDQFSVERPDGSNFTLKIRSTKLEDSAMYFCASSVKGSRVTKDYGYTFGSGTRLTVV.